This T cell receptor (beta chain) was retrieved from a study of cytomegalovirus exposure and HLA in healthy donors. This CDR3 contains 15 residues. Per germline, CDR1 MGHRA and CDR2 YSYEKL. Unmatched junction bases numbered 5, after V lost 4 bases and J lost 4 bases. The PCR employed 60 Vbeta primers together with 13 Jbeta primers. Sequencing was performed with immunoSEQ multiplex PCR; in TCRdb, only in-frame clones are kept and a portion is missing. The repertoire has under 200,000 clones, approximately 88% of them found once; the top ten carry around 0.93%. Comment on this clone: Antigen specificity is unknown.

Study-wide findings and caveats: Later analysis suggested links between common viral pathogens and several top significant clusters.

The chain uses TRBV4-1 and TRBJ2-3, with TRBD1 matching 10 bases. The sequence was collected from a woman in her 30s in good health and CMV-seronegative. Sequencing was done on a sample of PBMCs. CDR3 amino acids: CASSLGQGPPDTQYF. As DNA, the CDR3 is TGCGCCAGCAGCCTGGGACAGGGGCCCCCAGATACGCAGTATTTT.